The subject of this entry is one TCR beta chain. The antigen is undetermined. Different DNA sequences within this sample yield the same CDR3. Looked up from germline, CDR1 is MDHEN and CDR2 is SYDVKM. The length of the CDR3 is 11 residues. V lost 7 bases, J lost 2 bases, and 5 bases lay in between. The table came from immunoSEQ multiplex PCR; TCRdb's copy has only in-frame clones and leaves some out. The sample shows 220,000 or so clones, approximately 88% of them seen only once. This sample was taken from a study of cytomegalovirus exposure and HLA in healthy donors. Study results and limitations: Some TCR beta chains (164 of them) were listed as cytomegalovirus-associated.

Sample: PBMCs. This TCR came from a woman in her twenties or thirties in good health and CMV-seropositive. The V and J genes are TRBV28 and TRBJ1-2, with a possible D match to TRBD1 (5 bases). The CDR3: CASTGNYGYTF. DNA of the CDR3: TGTGCCAGCACAGGGAACTATGGCTACACCTTC.